The rows below give T cell receptor beta chains drawn from one sample of a study of blood T cell repertoires in COVID-19. Only in-frame clones appear in the TCRdb table, and some are missing; sequencing was by immunoSEQ multiplex PCR. The table records roughly 250,000 clones, approximately 90% of them present only once. Material: PBMCs or T cells enriched from blood (not recorded which). The receptors come from a woman aged 40 to 50 with acute COVID-19. CDR3s include the opening cysteine and the closing phenylalanine or tryptophan. The order of the fields is V gene, CDR3 protein.

TRBV6-1	CASSEVMGRVRTDTQYF
TRBV14	CASSQDRRTSGAKQETQYF
TRBV30	CAWSPDRGHHYGYTF
TRBV18	CASSPRGGSYNSPLHF
TRBV5-6	CASSRYRTSGSYEQYF
TRBV7-9	CASSPTRTGYEAFF
TRBV19	CASSIAGGSYNEQFF
TRBV2	CASIFQTANSPLHF
TRBV5-4	CASSPGGSVKDSPLHF
TRBV5-1	CASSLASTGELFF
TRBV2	CASRGWTGAGETQYF
TRBV12-5	CASGSHSPEQYF
TRBV7-6	CASSLAGGTDTQYF
TRBV3-1/TRBV3-2	CASSPRVGTGIDIQYF
TRBV7-9	CASSFSENQPQHF
TRBV5-8	CASSLERTSGTDTQYF
TRBV7-2	CASSLKGQGYGYTF
TRBV7-2	CASSQGQLNTEAFF
TRBV7-2	CASSSTSIGYTF
TRBV4-3	CASSQDDSSYNEQFF
TRBV27	CASSHRQGARYEQYF
TRBV25-1	CASSSSASSYNSPLHF
TRBV4-3	CASSPRQGAGELFF